This T cell receptor beta chain was documented in a study of T cell repertoires in cytomegalovirus infection. Whole-study findings and limits: There were HLA-C-restricted CMV-specific TCR beta clonotypes dominating the ex vivo response.

Of note for this clonotype: Its antigen is unidentified.

TCRdb reprocessed the reads via MiXCR and lists one record per CDR3 protein. This sample yields fewer than 850,000 distinct CDR3 sequences, of which approximately 32% are seen a single time; around 13% belongs to the top ten. This CDR3 has 14 residues. Germline V gene sequence: CDR1 LNHDA, CDR2 SQIVND (reference sequence). V shed 6 bases, J shed 10 bases, and the junction held 8 bases outside the gene matches. The chain uses TRBV19 and TRBJ1-6; 8 bases map to TRBD1. The receptor was isolated from a human donor in good health (CMV status not recorded). Some clones in this sample may be carry-over from other donors' samples. Material: cultured CD8+ T cells from PBMCs, obtained from culture after CMV antigen stimulation. The chain's CDR3 is CASSLRGRQSPLHF. The CDR3 nucleotides read TGTGCCAGTAGCCTCAGGGGGCGTCAATCACCCCTCCACTTT.